A single sample gave rise to the 11 T cell receptor beta chains below, sequenced in a study of regulatory T cells in long-lasting Graves disease. Time point of the sample: persistent/refractory GD, antithyroid drugs over 5 years with positive TRAb. From PBMCs, RNA was extracted and then used to make the TCR library. Through Arm-PCR of CDR3 regions and iRepertoire HTBI primers, TCR beta libraries were built. MiXCR, applied by TCRdb to the multiplex PCR reads, yields one record per CDR3 protein. The profile shows 360,000 or so distinct CDR3 sequences, approximately 25% of them singletons. Sequenced material: peripheral blood mononuclear cells (PBMCs), taken when the disease was refractory, from a patient treated with antithyroid drugs. All receptors derive from a woman aged 35 to 49 with Graves disease.

The V gene is TRBV27, the J gene TRBJ2-7, with D perhaps matching TRBD2 (5 bases). This CDR3 is 13 amino acids long. In germline, CDR1 is MNHEY, CDR2 SMNVEV (reference sequence). Trimming took 4 bases from V and 6 from J, leaving 13 bases between them. CDR3 sequence reads: CASSSRASREQYF. In nucleotides, the CDR3 is TGTGCCAGCAGTTCGCGGGCCTCTCGCGAGCAGTACTTC.

This clonotype was seen ten or more times. The chain combines TRBV20-1 with TRBJ2-2; no reliable D call. CDR1 and CDR2 (germline): DFQATT, SNEGSKA (reference sequence). This CDR3 comprises 14 residues. Trimming stripped 3 bases from V and 3 bases from J, with 11 bases between. In nucleotides, the CDR3 is TGCAGTGCTAGGCGACAAGGGTACACCGGGGAGCTGTTTTTT. Its protein is CSARRQGYTGELFF.

The table lists this clonotype with many counts. The rearrangement links TRBV28 to TRBJ2-7; no definite D call. This CDR3 is built from 13 residues. Trimming pared 1 base from V and 4 bases from J, leaving 8 bases between. Germline V lookup: CDR1 MDHEN, CDR2 SYDVKM. The chain's CDR3 is CASSLSWNYEQYF. CDR3 bases: TGTGCCAGCAGTTTATCGTGGAATTACGAGCAGTACTTC.

The genes are TRBV4-1 and TRBJ1-6; no clear D. Trimming left V 3 bases short and J 9 bases short, with 9 bases between. The CDR3 spans 13 residues. Germline V lookup: CDR1 MGHRA, CDR2 YSYEKL. CDR3 sequence (DNA): TGCGCCAGCAGCCAGGTCTCGAGTTCACCCCTCCACTTT. Amino acids: CASSQVSSSPLHF.

The rearrangement joins TRBV29-1 to TRBJ1-2, with D tentatively TRBD1 (6 bases). The V gene's germline CDR1 is SQVTM and CDR2 ANQGSEA. V was clipped by 7 bases and J by 5 bases, with 17 bases between them. The CDR3 is 13 amino acids. CDR3 region: CSAARTALYGYTF. CDR3 coding DNA: TGCAGCGCTGCCCGGACAGCTTTGTATGGCTACACCTTC.

This sequence joins TRBV20-1 and TRBJ2-5; D is ambiguous. Trimming cost V 5 bases and J 4 bases, with 17 bases left between them. Germline CDR1 and CDR2: DFQATT and SNEGSKA (reference sequence). There are 14 residues in the CDR3. This CDR3 is CSALRASNGETQYF. The CDR3 nucleotides read TGCAGTGCTCTAAGGGCCTCGAATGGAGAGACCCAGTACTTC.

The gene calls are TRBV28 and TRBJ2-3, with D perhaps matching TRBD2 (7 bases). The CDR3 is made up of 16 amino acids. Germline CDR1 and CDR2: MDHEN and SYDVKM. The V gene lost 7 bases and the J gene lost 2 bases, with 19 bases spanning the gap. This CDR3 reads CASTLRRGALTDTQYF. DNA of the CDR3: TGTGCCAGCACCCTCCGCCGGGGGGCGCTCACAGATACGCAGTATTTT.

This clonotype showed up many times. The chain is built from TRBV6-1 and TRBJ2-7; 9 positions match TRBD2. The ends lost 6 bases at V and 3 bases at J; junction bases unmatched: 9. In germline, CDR1 is MNHNS, CDR2 SASEGT. The CDR3 is 15 amino acids. CDR3 coding DNA: TGTGCCAGCAGCCAGGGACTAGCAGAATTCTACGAGCAGTACTTC. Its translation is CASSQGLAEFYEQYF.

V usage is TRBV30 and J usage is TRBJ1-2; unclear D gene. This CDR3 is 12 amino acids long. CDR1 is GTSNPN and CDR2 is SVGIG in the germline V gene (reference sequence). Trimming took off 5 bases at V and 3 bases at J, with 10 bases between the two ends. CDR3: CAWFHDYYGYTF. CDR3 DNA sequence: TGTGCCTGGTTCCATGATTACTATGGCTACACCTTC. The full variable domain, with the rest looked up from reference TRBV30 and TRBJ1-2, is SQTIHQWPATLVQPVGSPLSLECTVEGTSNPNLYWYRQAAGRGLQLLFYSVGIGQISSEVPQNLSASRPQDRQFILSSKKLLLSDSGFYLCAWFHDYYGYTFGSGTRLTVV.

In its sample, this clonotype was seen a few times. V is TRBV13 and J is TRBJ2-4; a weak D match, TRBD1 (7 bases). The CDR3 totals 17 residues. Looked up from germline, CDR1 is PRHDT and CDR2 is FYEKMQ (reference sequence). The V end was cut by 0 bases, the J end by 1 base, with 13 bases between. The CDR3 region has the DNA TGTGCCAGCAGCTTAGGGTTACAGGGGAGGGCCAAAAACATTCAGTACTTC. It yields the protein CASSLGLQGRAKNIQYF.

V and J are TRBV20-1 and TRBJ1-2; tentative D call: TRBD1 (5 bases). CDR1 is DFQATT, CDR2 SNEGSKA, per germline (reference sequence). CDR3 length: 10 residues. CDR3: CRGGGYGYTF. CDR3 DNA: TGCAGGGGGGGGGGCTATGGCTACACCTTC.